This T cell receptor (beta chain) appears in the sequencing data of a study of vaccination effects on CD4 cells after COVID-19 (dated by TCRdb to between 2021 and 2022). General notes on the study: In the ViraFEST assay, PBMC were stimulated with viral peptide pools, and antigen-specific CD4+ T cell clonotypes were then identified by expansion using TCR sequencing. The study compared SARS-CoV-2 spike-specific CD4+ TCR repertoires before and after mRNA vaccination in COVID-19 convalescent patients and infection-naive vaccine recipients. The Oncomine TCR Beta short-read assay on an Illumina iSeq 100 was used to sequence cultures from other donors in the study. Each well held fewer than 2.5 million PBMC cultured in IMDM containing approximately 5.2% human AB serum, 10 IU/ml IL-2 and gentamicin, along with approximately 10 ug/ml peptides. Post-vaccine samples across the study were collected a median of 72 days after the second dose, with a range of 14 to 241. The full study included approximately nine COVID-19 convalescent patients and several SARS-CoV-2-naive healthy vaccine recipients. General findings and caveats noted by the study authors: In healthy vaccine recipients, vaccine-induced clones were almost all SARS-CoV-2 mono-reactive, with only 1 of 255 being cross-reactive with common cold coronaviruses. Marked clonal contraction was observed in both infection-induced and vaccine-induced clones at late post-vaccination timepoints, consistent with waning T cell responses. Limitations of the study were the small number of convalescent patients and the absence of early post-infection timepoints.

The trim is 3 bases for V and 2 bases for J, with a gap of 12 bases between the germline ends. Looking up the germline V gene (reference sequence) yields CDR1 SGHKS and CDR2 YYEKEE. Including cysteine and valine, the CDR3 has 14 amino acids. Of all the DNA, just the CDR3 is kept, 42 bases in frame from base 1. Libraries were made using the immunoSEQ multiplex PCR assay. DNA from the cultured and isolated CD4+ T cells underwent TCR beta CDR3 sequencing. As for how the authors treated the data: Non-productive TCR sequences were removed, reads were trimmed to the CDR3 region, and CDR3s of at least 7 amino acids were retained. The MANAFEST web app was used to identify antigen-specific clonotypes by comparing expansion in peptide wells with expansion in reference cultures. To be called positive, a clone needed expansion at FDR<0.05 compared with the reference and with all other wells, an odds ratio greater than 5, and a frequency greater than 0.1% in two replicate wells. Clonotypes significantly expanded in SARS-CoV-2 spike wells and in at least one common cold coronavirus spike condition were defined as cross-reactive. Levenshtein distance calculated with the stringdist R package was used to assess CDR3 similarity, and unrooted trees were constructed with ape in R 3.6.1. TCRdb provides this immuneACCESS table in a form limited to in-frame rearrangements. Some clones are lacking; in checked studies, under half of them reflect an unresolved V gene, and why the rest are absent is not known. That table furnishes V, J and clone size, whereas the DNA furnished D and trimming. The sample yields about 66,000 clones; approximately 79% were counted once. Together, the top ten hold approximately 2.3% of the sample.

After roughly 11 days of culture, CD4+ T cells were isolated with the EasySep CD4+ T cell isolation kit. Participants received two doses of either the BNT162b2 or the mRNA-1273 mRNA SARS-CoV-2 vaccine. The absence of prior SARS-CoV-2 infection in healthy vaccine recipients was confirmed by negative nucleocapsid antibodies before and after vaccination. Half of the culture medium was replaced with fresh IL-2-containing medium on days 3 and 7. Unless noted otherwise, every peptide stimulation condition was grown in triplicate wells. PBMC were separated from whole blood using Ficoll-Paque Plus gradient centrifugation and were then either cryopreserved at -140C or used fresh. The QIAamp micro DNA kit was used to extract genomic DNA from the cultured CD4+ T cells. Regarding this clone: The target of this receptor is not known. Within one base of it there is no much larger clone, and no base qualities were kept.

The source of this sequence is a human donor who received a COVID-19 vaccine. In this chain, TRBV5-5 is recombined with TRBJ2-7; no D gene is confidently identified. Material: CD4+ T cells from PBMCs cultured without peptide, obtained after COVID-19 vaccination. The base sequence is TGTGCCAGCAGCTCAACATGGGTCCCCTACGAGCAGTACGTC. This encodes CASSSTWVPYEQYV.